The rows below give T cell receptor beta chains drawn from one sample of a study of immune heterogeneity within non-small cell lung tumors. TCRdb reprocessed the multiplex PCR reads via MiXCR and lists one record per CDR3 protein. Of some 21,000 distinct CDR3 sequences in the sample, around 28% were seen once. Material for sequencing was lung tumor tissue. The receptors come from a man aged 35 to 55 with non-small cell lung cancer. Both conserved end residues are part of each CDR3. Fields, in order: clone size, V gene, J gene, D gene, CDR3 DNA, CDR3 protein. The D gene is left open where the match is weak. Expanded clones are given a class, and other clones once, few, many or no size at all.

abundance: .; v_gene: TRBV5-5; j_gene: TRBJ1-2; d_gene: .; CDR3nt: TGTGCCAGCAGCTTGGTGCCGGGATCTGGCTATGGCTACACCTTC; CDR3aa: CASSLVPGSGYGYTF
abundance: medium-sized; v_gene: TRBV7-9; j_gene: TRBJ1-5; d_gene: .; CDR3nt: TGTGCCAGCAGCTTAGGGTATCAGCCCCAGCATTTT; CDR3aa: CASSLGYQPQHF
abundance: .; v_gene: TRBV12-3/TRBV12-4; j_gene: TRBJ1-5; d_gene: .; CDR3nt: TGTGCCAGCAGTTTGAGCCAGGGTTTCGAACAGCCCCAGCATTTT; CDR3aa: CASSLSQGFEQPQHF
abundance: medium-sized; v_gene: TRBV19; j_gene: TRBJ2-5; d_gene: TRBD1; CDR3nt: TGTGCCAGTAGGGCTGACAGGGCTTCTAAGACCCAGTACTTC; CDR3aa: CASRADRASKTQYF
abundance: .; v_gene: TRBV28; j_gene: TRBJ2-2; d_gene: TRBD2; CDR3nt: TGTGCCAGCAGGCTGGGACTAGCGGGAGTCTTCACCGGGGAGCTGTTTTTT; CDR3aa: CASRLGLAGVFTGELFF
abundance: medium-sized; v_gene: TRBV24-1; j_gene: TRBJ1-2; d_gene: .; CDR3nt: TGTGCCACCAGTGACCCCGGACTTAATGGCTACACCTTC; CDR3aa: CATSDPGLNGYTF
abundance: .; v_gene: TRBV5-6; j_gene: TRBJ2-7; d_gene: TRBD2; CDR3nt: TGTGCCAGCAGCTTTAGCGGGACTAGCGTCTACGAGCAGTACTTC; CDR3aa: CASSFSGTSVYEQYF
abundance: .; v_gene: TRBV19; j_gene: TRBJ2-1; d_gene: .; CDR3nt: TGTGCCAGTAGTCGAGAAGCGAGCAGACTCTACAATGAGCAGTTCTTC; CDR3aa: CASSREASRLYNEQFF
abundance: .; v_gene: TRBV7-2; j_gene: TRBJ2-4; d_gene: .; CDR3nt: TGTGCCAGCAGCAAATCGGCTGTTCAGTACTTC; CDR3aa: CASSKSAVQYF
abundance: few; v_gene: TRBV24-1; j_gene: TRBJ2-5; d_gene: TRBD1; CDR3nt: TGTGCCACCAGTGAGGCTGGGACAGGGGGTTCGGAGAAGGAGACCCAGTACTTC; CDR3aa: CATSEAGTGGSEKETQYF
abundance: .; v_gene: TRBV12-5; j_gene: TRBJ2-7; d_gene: TRBD1; CDR3nt: TGTGCTAGTGGTTGGACAGGGCTCGACGAGCAGTACTTC; CDR3aa: CASGWTGLDEQYF
abundance: few; v_gene: TRBV10-3; j_gene: TRBJ2-3; d_gene: .; CDR3nt: TGTGCCACCCGGAGGGAGGTGGGTAATTTTCCGCAGTATTTT; CDR3aa: CATRREVGNFPQYF
abundance: .; v_gene: TRBV5-1; j_gene: TRBJ2-5; d_gene: .; CDR3nt: TGCGCCAGCAACATCTTTCAAGAGACCCAGTACTTC; CDR3aa: CASNIFQETQYF
abundance: many; v_gene: TRBV20-1; j_gene: TRBJ1-3; d_gene: TRBD1; CDR3nt: TGCAGTGCTACGGCACGGGACAGGGGAAACACCATATATTTT; CDR3aa: CSATARDRGNTIYF
abundance: few; v_gene: TRBV12-3/TRBV12-4; j_gene: TRBJ2-2; d_gene: .; CDR3nt: TGTGCCAGCAGCCTTGGCGCTAGCAGGAACACCGGGGAGCTGTTTTTT; CDR3aa: CASSLGASRNTGELFF
abundance: few; v_gene: TRBV7-2; j_gene: TRBJ2-7; d_gene: .; CDR3nt: TGTGCCAGCAGCTCCACCTCCTACGAGCAGTACTTC; CDR3aa: CASSSTSYEQYF
abundance: .; v_gene: TRBV30; j_gene: TRBJ2-7; d_gene: .; CDR3nt: TGTGCCTGGAGGCCCAGGGGGGGGTACTACGAGCAGTACTTC; CDR3aa: CAWRPRGGYYEQYF
abundance: .; v_gene: TRBV3-1; j_gene: TRBJ2-1; d_gene: TRBD2; CDR3nt: TGTGCCAGCAGCCAATCACGGACTAGCGGGAGCGTCGATGAGCAGTTCTTC; CDR3aa: CASSQSRTSGSVDEQFF
abundance: once; v_gene: TRBV6-2/TRBV6-3; j_gene: TRBJ1-2; d_gene: .; CDR3nt: TGTGCCAGCAGTTCACAGCCGCAATATATCCTCTATGGCTACACCTTC; CDR3aa: CASSSQPQYILYGYTF
abundance: many; v_gene: TRBV27; j_gene: TRBJ2-7; d_gene: .; CDR3nt: TGTGCCAGCAGTTATAAGGTCTCCTACGAGCAGTACTTC; CDR3aa: CASSYKVSYEQYF
abundance: many; v_gene: TRBV5-1; j_gene: TRBJ2-7; d_gene: .; CDR3nt: TGCGCCAGCAGCTATCAGGGCCGTCAATACGAGCAGTACTTC; CDR3aa: CASSYQGRQYEQYF
abundance: .; v_gene: TRBV6-5; j_gene: TRBJ1-5; d_gene: .; CDR3nt: TGTGCCAGCAGTTACTCCCCCGGGGGGTTACTCAATCATCCCCAGCATTTT; CDR3aa: CASSYSPGGLLNHPQHF
abundance: many; v_gene: TRBV6-5; j_gene: TRBJ2-1; d_gene: TRBD1; CDR3nt: TGTGCCAGCAGTTACCGACAGGGTTTCACCTACAATGAGCAGTTCTTC; CDR3aa: CASSYRQGFTYNEQFF
abundance: once; v_gene: TRBV10-3; j_gene: TRBJ2-7; d_gene: .; CDR3nt: TGTGCCACCGGGACTCGCTCCTACGAGCTGTACTTC; CDR3aa: CATGTRSYELYF
abundance: many; v_gene: TRBV6-1; j_gene: TRBJ1-1; d_gene: TRBD1; CDR3nt: TGTGCCAGCCTCCGGCGGACAGGGACTTCGAACACTGAAGCTTTCTTT; CDR3aa: CASLRRTGTSNTEAFF
abundance: many; v_gene: TRBV12-5; j_gene: TRBJ2-1; d_gene: .; CDR3nt: TGTGCTAGTGGTTCCGTGATTAGCGGGACAGGTCATGAGCAGTTCTTC; CDR3aa: CASGSVISGTGHEQFF
abundance: few; v_gene: TRBV5-8; j_gene: TRBJ1-2; d_gene: TRBD1; CDR3nt: TGTGCCAGCAGCTCCGGGACAGGAGCCAACTATGGCTACACCTTC; CDR3aa: CASSSGTGANYGYTF
abundance: once; v_gene: TRBV30; j_gene: TRBJ1-1; d_gene: .; CDR3nt: TGTGCCTGGAGTCCTTCGGGTCCGGCGAGCGAAGCTTTCTTT; CDR3aa: CAWSPSGPASEAFF
abundance: few; v_gene: TRBV19; j_gene: TRBJ2-3; d_gene: .; CDR3nt: TGTGCCAGCACTTATTTAGATACGCAGTATTTT; CDR3aa: CASTYLDTQYF
abundance: medium-sized; v_gene: TRBV6-5; j_gene: TRBJ2-7; d_gene: .; CDR3nt: TGTGCCAGCAGTTACTCGATAGGGGGTCTAAAGGAGCAGTACTTC; CDR3aa: CASSYSIGGLKEQYF
abundance: medium-sized; v_gene: TRBV6-1; j_gene: TRBJ1-3; d_gene: TRBD1; CDR3nt: TGTGCCAGCAGGCTAACAGGGGGGCACACCATATATTTT; CDR3aa: CASRLTGGHTIYF
abundance: medium-sized; v_gene: TRBV6-1; j_gene: TRBJ1-4; d_gene: .; CDR3nt: TGTGCCAGCAGGATTTCTTGGGGGAATGAAAAACTGTTTTTT; CDR3aa: CASRISWGNEKLFF
abundance: .; v_gene: TRBV20-1; j_gene: TRBJ2-5; d_gene: .; CDR3nt: TGCAGTGCCCACGCCGACCTAGGGACCCAGTACTTC; CDR3aa: CSAHADLGTQYF
abundance: many; v_gene: TRBV20-1; j_gene: TRBJ2-1; d_gene: TRBD2; CDR3nt: TGCAGTGCCAAGACCGGGACTAGCGGGTACAATGAGCAGTTCTTC; CDR3aa: CSAKTGTSGYNEQFF
abundance: few; v_gene: TRBV12-3/TRBV12-4; j_gene: TRBJ2-4; d_gene: .; CDR3nt: TGTGCCAGCAGTTTCCTCCGGGAGTTAGCCAAAAACATTCAGTACTTC; CDR3aa: CASSFLRELAKNIQYF
abundance: few; v_gene: TRBV6-1; j_gene: TRBJ1-3; d_gene: TRBD1; CDR3nt: TGTGCCAGCAGCCGTCAGGGGGTCTCTGGAAACACCATATATTTT; CDR3aa: CASSRQGVSGNTIYF
abundance: medium-sized; v_gene: TRBV12-3/TRBV12-4; j_gene: TRBJ2-7; d_gene: .; CDR3nt: TGTGCCAGCACCATTGACAGATCCTACGAGCAGTACTTC; CDR3aa: CASTIDRSYEQYF
abundance: .; v_gene: TRBV10-3; j_gene: TRBJ1-1; d_gene: .; CDR3nt: TGTGCCATCAGTGAGAGGACACCGAACACTGAAGCTTTCTTT; CDR3aa: CAISERTPNTEAFF
abundance: few; v_gene: TRBV5-6; j_gene: TRBJ2-1; d_gene: TRBD2; CDR3nt: TGTGCCAGCAGCACGGAACCGGGACTAAAGGGTCGGGAGCAGTTCTTC; CDR3aa: CASSTEPGLKGREQFF